Presented here are 30 T cell receptor beta chains from one specimen sequenced in a study of control samples from healthy donors and cancer patients. Sequencing was performed with immunoSEQ multiplex PCR; in TCRdb, only in-frame clones are kept and a portion is missing. The sample lists over 150,000 clones; 75% to 95% were seen once. The specimen was blood. The receptors were sampled from a woman in her forties in good health.

V and J are TRBV5-1 and TRBJ2-3; D tentatively fits TRBD1 or TRBD2 (5 bases each). The V end lost 3 bases, the J end lost 6 bases, and 20 bases lay between the germline ends. The germline V gene has CDR1 SGHRS and CDR2 YFSETQ. The CDR3 is made up of 16 amino acids. The CDR3 sequence: CASSSQMGRVQDTQYF. CDR3 bases: TGCGCCAGCAGCTCCCAAATGGGACGGGTTCAGGATACGCAGTATTTT.

V is TRBV3-1 (or the pseudogene TRBV3-2) and J is TRBJ1-2; D possibly corresponds to TRBD1 (6 bases). V lost 3 bases to trimming and J lost 3 bases, with 8 bases between them. The germline gives CDR1 LGHDT, CDR2 YNNKEL (reference sequence). The CDR3 loop spans 13 amino acids. The CDR3 is CASSHRTDYGYTF. The CDR3 nucleotides are TGTGCCAGCAGCCATCGGACAGACTATGGCTACACCTTC.

CDR3 bases: TGCGCCAGCAGTCCTTCCGGCCTGAACACTGAAGCTTTCTTT. It encodes CASSPSGLNTEAFF. The chain uses TRBV10-1 and TRBJ1-1; D gene ambiguous. Germline loops: CDR1 WNHNN, CDR2 SYGVQD (reference sequence). Trimming cost V 5 bases and J 0 bases, with 10 bases left between them. The CDR3 runs to 14 residues.

The V call is TRBV3-1 (or the pseudogene TRBV3-2), the J call TRBJ2-1; 8 bases are shared with TRBD2. The V gene's germline CDR1 is LGHDT and CDR2 YNNKEL (reference sequence). V shed 1 base and J 7 bases; nucleotides not matched to a gene: 15. This CDR3 comprises 18 residues. CDR3 amino acids: CASSQGVDSGDLINEQFF. The CDR3 DNA is TGTGCCAGCAGCCAAGGCGTCGATAGCGGGGACCTTATAAATGAGCAGTTCTTC.

The chain recombines TRBV20-1 with TRBJ1-1, with unresolved D. Germline V gives CDR1 DFQATT, CDR2 SNEGSKA (reference sequence). Between the trimmed V and J ends, which lost 8 bases and 1 base, there was a span of 8 bases. The CDR3 totals 11 residues. The CDR3 spells CSINRNTEAFF. For the CDR3, the DNA is TGCAGTATTAACAGGAACACTGAAGCTTTCTTT.

The chain joins TRBV5-8 to TRBJ1-2, with a weak D call TRBD1 (6 bases). CDR1 SGHTS and CDR2 YDEGEE come from the germline V gene. The CDR3 has 15 residues. V was pared by 2 bases and J by 4 bases, with 15 bases between. CDR3 sequence (DNA): TGTGCCAGCAGCTTTAGTGAGGGGGTTACCTATGGCTACACCTTC. Translating gives CASSFSEGVTYGYTF.

The chain has TRBV6-6 and TRBJ1-1; D is ambiguous. Germline V gene lookup returns CDR1 MNHNY and CDR2 SVGAGI (reference sequence). Trimming removed 5 bases from V and 5 bases from J, with 15 bases in between. The CDR3 covers 14 residues. Here the CDR3 reads CASSPRGGRTEAFF. The CDR3 bases are TGTGCCAGCAGTCCCCGAGGAGGGAGGACTGAAGCTTTCTTT.

This clone came up once. This chain uses TRBV12-3 or TRBV12-4 with TRBJ1-5, with D perhaps matching TRBD1 (6 bases). Trimming shortened V by 7 bases and J by 8 bases, and 12 bases separated the two germline ends. This CDR3 region has 12 residues. The CDR3, as DNA: TGTGCCAGCACTACACAGGGTGAGCCCCAGCATTTT. It translates to CASTTQGEPQHF.

This clone appeared a few times. The genes are TRBV7-9 and TRBJ2-5, with D possibly matching TRBD2 (5 bases). CDR1 SEHNR and CDR2 FQNEAQ come from the germline V gene (reference sequence). Trimming pared 5 bases from V and 6 bases from J, leaving 19 bases between. The CDR3 contains 15 residues. CDR3 loop: CASSAHGAETKTQYF. The CDR3 coding sequence is TGTGCCAGCAGCGCCCATGGAGCGGAGACGAAGACCCAGTACTTC. Based on the CDR3 plus reference TRBV7-9 and TRBJ2-5, the full variable domain is DTGVSQNPRHKITKRGQNVTFRCDPISEHNRLYWYRQTLGQGPEFLTYFQNEAQLEKSRLLSDRFSAERPKGSFSTLEIQRTEQGDSAMYLCASSAHGAETKTQYFGPGTRLLVL.

This clone has only one observation. This chain links TRBV19 with TRBJ2-5; a weak D match, TRBD2 (6 bases). The CDR3 runs 13 residues. V was clipped by 9 bases and J by 4 bases, with 15 bases between them. Germline V CDR1 and CDR2: LNHDA, SQIVND (reference sequence). Here the CDR3 DNA reads TGTGCCAGCCGTCCGACTAGTTCAGAGACCCAGTACTTC. This codes for CASRPTSSETQYF.

The chain carries TRBV18 and TRBJ1-5; tentative D call: TRBD1 (5 bases). The CDR3 has 13 residues. Trimming removed 6 bases from V and 13 bases from J, with 19 bases in between. Germline V gives CDR1 KGHSH, CDR2 LQKENI. CDR3 in DNA: TGTGCCAGCTCCGTGAAGGACCGAGGGGAACAGCATTTT. Protein: CASSVKDRGEQHF.

This clone has a handful of counts. The chain is built from TRBV6-5 and TRBJ2-7, with a possible D match to TRBD1 (5 bases). The germline gives CDR1 MNHEY, CDR2 SVGAGI. The CDR3 extends over 14 amino acids. Trimming pared 7 bases from V and 3 bases from J, leaving 16 bases between. CDR3 coding DNA: TGTGCCAGCACCGGAGATAAGACAGTCTACGAGCAGTACTTC. It is translated as CASTGDKTVYEQYF.

The chain is built from TRBV2 and TRBJ2-7; 9 bases are shared with TRBD1. CDR1 is SNHLY and CDR2 is FYNNEI in the germline V gene. V was clipped by 6 bases and J by 3 bases; unmatched bases: 12. This CDR3 comprises 16 residues. The CDR3 bases are TGTGCCAGCAGGGTTCCCTCCCCGACAGGGGGCTACGAGCAGTACTTC. It specifies CASRVPSPTGGYEQYF.

The chain recombines TRBV6-1 with TRBJ2-4; D remains ambiguous. Germline assignment: CDR1 MNHNS and CDR2 SASEGT. V lost 4 bases and J 0 bases, leaving 13 bases between the germline ends. The CDR3 runs to 16 residues. The CDR3 DNA is TGTGCCAGCAGTGCCCCGACCGGGCGAGCCAAAAACATTCAGTACTTC. It codes for CASSAPTGRAKNIQYF.

The V and J genes are TRBV11-2 and TRBJ2-2; D is perhaps TRBD1 (5 bases). The CDR3 has 13 residues. The germline CDR1 and CDR2 sequences are SGHAT and FQNNGV. Trimming removed 5 bases at V and 3 bases at J, with 7 bases between. The CDR3 DNA is TGTGCCAGCAGCCGACAGTACACCGGGGAGCTGTTTTTT. It encodes CASSRQYTGELFF.

The chain combines TRBV18 with TRBJ1-2; D may be TRBD1 (6 bases). This CDR3 spans 15 amino acids. V was pared by 0 bases and J by 7 bases, with 15 bases between. The germline gives CDR1 KGHSH, CDR2 LQKENI. CDR3 residues: CASSPPTTGLGGYTF. DNA of the CDR3: TGTGCCAGCTCACCACCCACCACAGGGTTAGGTGGCTACACCTTC.

The chain joins TRBV12-3 or TRBV12-4 to TRBJ2-3; no clear D. The CDR3 covers 12 residues. Trimming took 6 bases from V and 1 from J, leaving 5 bases between them. For the CDR3, the DNA is TGTGCCAGCAGCTTGGGCACAGATACGCAGTATTTT. It translates to CASSLGTDTQYF.

This chain joins TRBV11-1 and TRBJ1-1; D may be TRBD1 (6 bases). Germline CDR1 is SGHAT and CDR2 is FQDESV (reference sequence). V lost 8 bases to trimming and J lost 0 bases, with 10 bases between them. The CDR3 contains 13 residues. The CDR3 sequence is CASGGQLNTEAFF. DNA of the CDR3: TGTGCCAGCGGCGGACAGTTGAACACTGAAGCTTTCTTT.

The chain joins TRBV18 to TRBJ2-3; D call uncertain. V lost 3 bases and J 1 base, leaving 8 bases between the germline ends. This CDR3 comprises 14 residues. Germline assignment: CDR1 KGHSH and CDR2 LQKENI. CDR3 nucleotides: TGTGCCAGCTCACCGGCAACTGGCACAGATACGCAGTATTTT. Translating gives CASSPATGTDTQYF.

The V call is TRBV7-8, the J call TRBJ1-3; D unclear. V shed 4 bases and J shed 0 bases, with 13 bases lying between them. In germline, CDR1 is SGHVS, CDR2 FQNEAQ. This CDR3 spans 16 amino acids. The CDR3 bases are TGTGCCAGCAGCTACCGAGACGGTAGCTCTGGAAACACCATATATTTT. Its translation is CASSYRDGSSGNTIYF. Full variable domain (missing parts from reference TRBV7-8 and TRBJ1-3): GAGVSQSPRYKVAKRGQDVALRCDPISGHVSLFWYQQALGQGPEFLTYFQNEAQLDKSGLPSDRFFAERPEGSVSTLKIQRTQQEDSAVYLCASSYRDGSSGNTIYFGEGSWLTVV.

The chain employs TRBV13 and TRBJ2-5, with D maybe TRBD2 (6 bases). The CDR3 has 14 amino acids. The germline CDR1 and CDR2 sequences are PRHDT and FYEKMQ (reference sequence). Trimming shortened V by 4 bases and J by 1 base, and 10 bases separated the two germline ends. The CDR3 loop reads CASSSRTTQETQYF. The CDR3, as DNA: TGTGCCAGCAGCTCCAGGACTACCCAAGAGACCCAGTACTTC.

The V and J genes are TRBV2 and TRBJ2-7; D is tentatively TRBD1 or TRBD2 (6 bases each). This CDR3 region has 12 residues. Germline V CDR1 and CDR2: SNHLY, FYNNEI. V was clipped by 11 bases and J by 6 bases, with 17 bases between them. The CDR3 sequence is CAWLWGAGEQYF. The DNA of the CDR3 is TGTGCCTGGCTATGGGGGGCGGGCGAGCAGTACTTC.

This chain links TRBV3-1 (or the pseudogene TRBV3-2) with TRBJ1-1; D gene unclear. Trimming pared 6 bases from V and 4 bases from J, leaving 12 bases between. Germline CDR1 is LGHDT and CDR2 is YNNKEL (reference sequence). The CDR3 runs 13 residues. CDR3 sequence reads: CASSLPGGTEAFF. As DNA, the CDR3 is TGTGCCAGCAGTCTCCCCGGAGGCACTGAAGCTTTCTTT.

CDR3 loop: CASRRGGGNGYTF. The DNA of the CDR3 is TGTGCCAGCAGAAGAGGGGGGGGGAATGGCTACACCTTC. The chain is built from TRBV6-5 and TRBJ1-2, with TRBD1 as a possible D gene (6 bases). Germline lookup yields CDR1 MNHEY and CDR2 SVGAGI. The CDR3 contains 13 residues. Trimming removed 6 bases at V and 6 bases at J, with 14 bases between.

The rearrangement uses TRBV19 and TRBJ1-6; the D is unclear. The CDR3 has 15 amino acids. Germline lookup yields CDR1 LNHDA and CDR2 SQIVND (reference sequence). V shed 4 bases and J shed 8 bases, with 15 bases lying between them. The CDR3 DNA sequence: TGTGCCAGTAGTACCGCCTTGGATTCATATTCACCCCTCCACTTT. It encodes CASSTALDSYSPLHF. The full variable domain, in which reference TRBV19 and TRBJ1-6 provide the parts outside the CDR3, is DGGITQSPKYLFRKEGQNVTLSCEQNLNHDAMYWYRQDPGQGLRLIYYSQIVNDFQKGDIAEGYSVSREKKESFPLTVTSAQKNPTAFYLCASSTALDSYSPLHFGNGTRLTVT.

The CDR3 nucleotides read TGTGCCAGCAGCTTCGGGGATAACACTGAAGCTTTCTTT. It translates to CASSFGDNTEAFF. The chain has TRBV5-4 and TRBJ1-1; unclear D gene. Germline CDR1 reads SGHNT; CDR2 reads YYREEE (reference sequence). V shed 2 bases and J shed 2 bases, with 7 bases lying between them. CDR3 length: 13 amino acids.

The chain joins TRBV19 to TRBJ1-6; 7 bases fit TRBD1. The V gene end was trimmed by 8 bases and the J gene end by 6 bases; junction bases not matched to a gene: 10. CDR1 is LNHDA, CDR2 SQIVND, per germline (reference sequence). This CDR3 region has 15 residues. CDR3 sequence: CASRGGLASNSPLHF. As DNA, the CDR3 is TGTGCCAGTCGAGGGGGCCTCGCTAGTAATTCACCCCTCCACTTT.

This clone was counted only a few times. The V gene is TRBV5-1, the J gene TRBJ1-1, with TRBD1 matching over 7 bases. Germline trimming cut 3 bases from V and 2 bases from J; bases unmatched to any gene: 7. This CDR3 region has 15 residues. Germline-derived CDR1 and CDR2 are SGHRS and YFSETQ. The CDR3 reads CASSSVQGGNTEAFF. DNA for the CDR3: TGCGCCAGCAGCTCAGTGCAGGGGGGAAACACTGAAGCTTTCTTT.

This chain connects TRBV7-6 to TRBJ2-3; unclear D gene. The length of the CDR3 is 11 residues. V was cut by 0 bases and J by 5 bases, with 0 bases left in between. Germline CDR1 reads SGHVS; CDR2 reads FNYEAQ. The DNA of the CDR3 is TGTGCCAGCAGCTTAGCAGATACGCAGTATTTT. It codes for CASSLADTQYF.

About this clone: The germline gene is not matched at one end of the junction; a read error may be the cause. The chain combines TRBV7-8 with TRBJ1-2, with D uncertain. Germline CDR1 SGHVS, CDR2 FQNEAQ. This CDR3 has 11 amino acids. The DNA of the CDR3 is TGTGCCAGCAGCTTAGGTTTCCGCGTCAACTTC. This encodes CASSLGFRVNF.